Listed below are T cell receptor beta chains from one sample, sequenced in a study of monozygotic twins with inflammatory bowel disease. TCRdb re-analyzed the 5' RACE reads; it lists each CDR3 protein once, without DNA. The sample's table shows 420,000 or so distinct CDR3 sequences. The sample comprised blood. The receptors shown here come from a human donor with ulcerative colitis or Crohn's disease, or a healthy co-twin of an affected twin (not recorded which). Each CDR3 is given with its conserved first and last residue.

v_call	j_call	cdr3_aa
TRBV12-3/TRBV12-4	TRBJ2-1	CASSSSGDSYDEQFF
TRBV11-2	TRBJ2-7	CASSRTAGAGTRGYEQYF
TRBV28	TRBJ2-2	CASSFWLASTGELFF
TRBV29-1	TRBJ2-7	CSVESGTYEQYF
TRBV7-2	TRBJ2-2	CASSWETGELFF
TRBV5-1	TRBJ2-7	CASNIILQPGHRSEQYF
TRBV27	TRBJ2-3	CASSVARWDTQYF
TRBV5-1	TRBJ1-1	CASSASQGNTEAFF
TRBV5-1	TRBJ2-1	CASSASGGGSSYNEQFF
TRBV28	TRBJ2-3	CASAVSSGRVTDTQYF
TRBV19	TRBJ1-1	CASSPFTGPGGAFF
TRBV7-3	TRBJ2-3	CASSPRGSTVGMRTDTQYF
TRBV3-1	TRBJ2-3	CASDDRRTDTQYF
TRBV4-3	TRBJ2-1	CASSHSNGNYNEQFF